This TCR beta chain was sequenced in a study of blood T cell repertoires in COVID-19. Study-level information: The analysed material was cDNA or gDNA that came from T cells, B-cell-depleted T cells, or PBMCs.

TCRdb's table, derived via immunoSEQ multiplex PCR, lists solely in-frame clones and lacks some. The sample has roughly 220,000 clones, 82% seen once; the top ten hold over 14%. The CDR3 consists of 13 residues. V lost 5 bases and J 9 bases, leaving 11 bases between the germline ends. Per germline, CDR1 SGHVS and CDR2 FNYEAQ. The chain joins TRBV7-6 to TRBJ1-6; D call uncertain. The origin of this receptor is a man aged 40-55 years who had recovered from COVID-19. The sample consisted of PBMCs or T cells enriched from blood (not recorded which). CDR3 sequence: CASSPGGSSPLHF. In DNA, the CDR3 is TGTGCCAGCAGCCCGGGAGGGAGTTCACCCCTCCACTTT. Together with reference TRBV7-6 and TRBJ1-6, the CDR3 gives the full variable domain: GAGVSQSPRYKVTKRGQDVALRCDPISGHVSLYWYRQALGQGPEFLTYFNYEAQQDKSGLPNDRFSAERPEGSISTLTIQRTEQRDSAMYRCASSPGGSSPLHFGNGTRLTVT.